This T cell receptor beta chain comes out of a study of cytomegalovirus exposure and HLA in healthy donors. Study-wide findings and caveats: Accurate prediction of most subjects' HLA-A and HLA-B alleles from TCR beta sequences was reported.

In regard to this clone: Antigen: not known.

Germline values: CDR1 GTSNPN, CDR2 SVGIG (reference sequence). Trimming removed 6 bases from V and 5 bases from J, with 16 bases in between. This CDR3 contains 13 residues. The PCR ran on 60 Vbeta and 13 Jbeta primers. The repertoire was sequenced with immunoSEQ multiplex PCR; TCRdb's copy has only in-frame clones and lacks some. The sample carries roughly 190,000 clones, almost 80% recorded once. The source is a woman younger than 30 in good health and CMV-seronegative. The sequenced sample was PBMCs. The V gene is TRBV30, the J gene TRBJ2-5; TRBD2 is a possible D gene (6 bases). The CDR3 DNA is TGTGCCTGCCTGACTAGGATGGGTGAGACCCAGTACTTC. Its translation: CACLTRMGETQYF.